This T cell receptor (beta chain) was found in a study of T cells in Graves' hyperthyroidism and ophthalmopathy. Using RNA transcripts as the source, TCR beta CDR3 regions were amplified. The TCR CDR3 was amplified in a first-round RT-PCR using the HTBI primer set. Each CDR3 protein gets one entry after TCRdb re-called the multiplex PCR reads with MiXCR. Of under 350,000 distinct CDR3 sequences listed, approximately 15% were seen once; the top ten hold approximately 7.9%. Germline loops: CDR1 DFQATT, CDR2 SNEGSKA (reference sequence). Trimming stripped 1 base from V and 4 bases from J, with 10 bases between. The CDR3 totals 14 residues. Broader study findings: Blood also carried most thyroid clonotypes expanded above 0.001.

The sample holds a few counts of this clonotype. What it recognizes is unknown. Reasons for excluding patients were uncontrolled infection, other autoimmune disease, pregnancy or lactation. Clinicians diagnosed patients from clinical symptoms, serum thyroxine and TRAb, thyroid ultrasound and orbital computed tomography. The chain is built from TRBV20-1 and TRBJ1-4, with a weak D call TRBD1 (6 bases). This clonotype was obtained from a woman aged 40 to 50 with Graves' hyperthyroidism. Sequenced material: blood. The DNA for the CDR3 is TGCAGTGCTAGAGGGACAGCGATTAATGAAAAACTGTTTTTT. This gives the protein CSARGTAINEKLFF.